The entry that follows covers one TCR beta chain sequence. This record comes from a study of control samples from healthy donors and cancer patients. Here immunoSEQ multiplex PCR was the method, and the copy in TCRdb shows in-frame clones only, minus some. The sample holds about 80,000 clones, over 75% seen once. The CDR3 contains 13 residues. V lost 0 bases, J lost 5 bases, and 7 bases lay in between. Germline loops: CDR1 LGHDT, CDR2 YNNKEL (reference sequence). The chain joins TRBV3-1 (or the pseudogene TRBV3-2) to TRBJ1-1; D call uncertain. The specimen was blood. The clonotype comes from a woman aged 50 to 60 in good health. This CDR3 is CASSQDRATEAFF. CDR3 nucleotides: TGTGCCAGCAGCCAAGATCGGGCGACTGAAGCTTTCTTT.